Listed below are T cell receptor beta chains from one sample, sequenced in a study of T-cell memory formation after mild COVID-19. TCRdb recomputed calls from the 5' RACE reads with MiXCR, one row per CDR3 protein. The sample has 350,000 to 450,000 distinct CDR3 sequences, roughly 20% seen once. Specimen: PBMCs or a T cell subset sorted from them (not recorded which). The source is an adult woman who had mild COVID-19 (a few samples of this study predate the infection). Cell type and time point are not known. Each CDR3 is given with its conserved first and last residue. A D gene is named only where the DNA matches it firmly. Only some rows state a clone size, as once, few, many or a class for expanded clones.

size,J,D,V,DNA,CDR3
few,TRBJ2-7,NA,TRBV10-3,TGTGCCATCAGTGACGGACTGGCACCCTACGAGCAGTACTTC,CAISDGLAPYEQYF
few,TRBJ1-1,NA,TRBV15,TGTGCCACCAGCAGACAGATGAACACTGAAGCTTTCTTT,CATSRQMNTEAFF
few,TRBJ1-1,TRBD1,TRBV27,TGTGCCAGCAGTTGGTCTCGTTCGAGGGGGCTGAACACTGAAGCTTTCTTT,CASSWSRSRGLNTEAFF
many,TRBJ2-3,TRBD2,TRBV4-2,TGTGCCAGCAGCCAAGAGGCGGGAGGGGGCACAGATACGCAGTATTTT,CASSQEAGGGTDTQYF
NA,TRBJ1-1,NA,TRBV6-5,TGTGCCAGCAGTTACCGACAGGCCATGAACACTGAAGCTTTCTTT,CASSYRQAMNTEAFF
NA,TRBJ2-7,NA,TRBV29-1,TGCAGCGCAGGGGACCCCGGTAACTCCTACGAGCAGTACTTC,CSAGDPGNSYEQYF
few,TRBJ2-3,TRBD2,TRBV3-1,TGTGCCAGCAGCCAAGATGGGACTAGGTACGGGGGGCCAGATACGCAGTATTTT,CASSQDGTRYGGPDTQYF
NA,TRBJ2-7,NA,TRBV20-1,TGCAGTGCTCCGTGGAGGACCACTACCTACGAGCAGTACTTC,CSAPWRTTTYEQYF
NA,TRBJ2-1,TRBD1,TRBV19,TGTGCCAGTAGTCTGGGACAGGGTAGGAGAGGGGAGCAGTTCTTC,CASSLGQGRRGEQFF
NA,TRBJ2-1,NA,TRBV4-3,TGCGCCAGCAGCCAAACCTTCCTAGGGACGGAACAGTTCTTC,CASSQTFLGTEQFF
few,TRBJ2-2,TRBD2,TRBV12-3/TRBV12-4,TGTGCCAGCAGACCCTTTGTTTCTAGCGGGGGGCCCAACACCGGGGAGCTGTTTTTT,CASRPFVSSGGPNTGELFF
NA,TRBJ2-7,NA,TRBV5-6,TGTGCCAGCAGCTTGGGTAGGGGTAGCGAGCAGTACTTC,CASSLGRGSEQYF
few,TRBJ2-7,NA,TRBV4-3,TGCGCCAGCAGCAACCGGGACGGTTCCTACGAGCAGTACTTC,CASSNRDGSYEQYF
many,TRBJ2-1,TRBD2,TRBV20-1,TGCAGTGCCGGAGAGGGAGGGATCCAATCCTACAATGAGCAGTTCTTC,CSAGEGGIQSYNEQFF
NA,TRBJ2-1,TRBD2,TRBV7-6,TGTGCCAGCAGCTTAGCTGGGCAATTAGCGGGGGGGGAAAGCGGCTCCTACAATGAGCAGTTCTTC,CASSLAGQLAGGESGSYNEQFF
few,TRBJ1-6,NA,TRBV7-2,TGTGCCAGCAGCTTAGGGGGGCCCTATAATTCACCCCTCCACTTT,CASSLGGPYNSPLHF
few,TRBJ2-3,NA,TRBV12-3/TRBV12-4,TGTGCCAGCAGTTTTGAAGGGCCAGATACGCAGTATTTT,CASSFEGPDTQYF
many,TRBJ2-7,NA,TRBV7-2,TGTGCCAGCAGTTATATAGTCTGGGGGGTCCCGAGCTCCTACGAGCAGTACTTC,CASSYIVWGVPSSYEQYF
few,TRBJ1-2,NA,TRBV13,TGTGCCAGCGCACTGCAGGGTTATGGCTACACCTTC,CASALQGYGYTF